The rows below give T cell receptor beta chains drawn from one sample of a study of memory CD4+ T cells and cytomegalovirus serostatus. TCRdb's table, derived via immunoSEQ multiplex PCR, lists solely in-frame clones and lacks some. Here the sample spans 60,000 to 70,000 clones, roughly 76% being singletons. Sequencing was carried out using memory CD4+ T cells from blood. The source is an adult in good health and CMV-seropositive. Each CDR3 is given without its conserved first and last residue. Size tells how often a clone was seen (once, few, many) or the class of an expanded clone, and some rows leave it out.

TRBV6-6,NA,TRBJ1-2,ASSERSYGYT
TRBV19,NA,TRBJ1-4,ASSVQGSNEKLF
TRBV11-2,NA,TRBJ2-7,ASRKSGTDNYEQY
TRBV18,NA,TRBJ2-7,ASSPGTSGRYEQY
TRBV11-3,NA,TRBJ1-5,ASSHPGGQPQH
TRBV11-2,NA,TRBJ2-7,ASSSPRRGVDYEQY
TRBV5-6,NA,TRBJ2-7,ASSLFQRSEQY
TRBV6-5,NA,TRBJ1-1,ASSRGGRTEAF
TRBV5-1,NA,TRBJ1-1,ASSTDGNTEAF
TRBV15,NA,TRBJ1-2,ATSRDRGGYGYT
TRBV30,NA,TRBJ1-3,AWKDQRSGNTIY
TRBV30,NA,TRBJ2-7,AWSGDRIYEQY
TRBV5-8,NA,TRBJ1-5,ASSSGTGSFGQPQH
TRBV6-5,NA,TRBJ2-2,ASRKGQNTGELF
TRBV7-3,NA,TRBJ1-2,ASSPTGPWDYGYT
TRBV5-1,NA,TRBJ2-1,ASYRDSLSNEQF
TRBV29-1,NA,TRBJ2-2,SAATGLSTGELF
TRBV5-5,NA,TRBJ2-1,ASSLEGRDRF
TRBV2,NA,TRBJ1-4,ASRAGTVNEKLF
TRBV5-5,many,TRBJ1-1,ASSPKTGMGTEAF
TRBV6-4,NA,TRBJ1-2,ASSPDTSRGVYGYT
TRBV9,few,TRBJ2-7,ASSTSEGAGNEQY
TRBV6-1,NA,TRBJ2-7,ASRIYFDEQY
TRBV10-3,NA,TRBJ1-2,AIRNDGSYGYT
TRBV19,NA,TRBJ1-1,ASSIGRDPTEAF
TRBV2,NA,TRBJ1-1,ASRPINRESVAF
TRBV4-3,few,TRBJ2-3,ASSQEVPGLAGGDTQY
TRBV6-6,NA,TRBJ1-4,ASSNRGPNEKLF
TRBV7-9,NA,TRBJ1-1,ASKMEEHTEAF
TRBV7-6,NA,TRBJ2-2,ASSPPPTSSGELF
TRBV5-4,NA,TRBJ1-2,ASSPRGPYGYT
TRBV28,NA,TRBJ2-5,ASSSAQETQY
TRBV4-1,NA,TRBJ1-4,ASSQGILGSTNEKLF
TRBV7-8,once,TRBJ1-6,ASSLADGSPLH
TRBV5-1,NA,TRBJ2-2,ASSSSGPPNTGELF
TRBV18,NA,TRBJ2-7,ASSPQGAYEQY
TRBV14,once,TRBJ1-4,ASSQDRQSNEKLF